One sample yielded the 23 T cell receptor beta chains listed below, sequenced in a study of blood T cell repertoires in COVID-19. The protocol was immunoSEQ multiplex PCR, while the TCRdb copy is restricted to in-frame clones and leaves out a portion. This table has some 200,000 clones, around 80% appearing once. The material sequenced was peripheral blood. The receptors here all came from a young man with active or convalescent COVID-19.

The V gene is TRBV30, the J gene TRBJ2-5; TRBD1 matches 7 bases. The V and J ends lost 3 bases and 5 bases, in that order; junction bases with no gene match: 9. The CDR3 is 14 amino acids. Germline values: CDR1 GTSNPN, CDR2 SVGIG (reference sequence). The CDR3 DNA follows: TGTGCCTGGAGGAGTAGGGGGCGACGGGAGACCCAGTACTTC. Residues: CAWRSRGRRETQYF.

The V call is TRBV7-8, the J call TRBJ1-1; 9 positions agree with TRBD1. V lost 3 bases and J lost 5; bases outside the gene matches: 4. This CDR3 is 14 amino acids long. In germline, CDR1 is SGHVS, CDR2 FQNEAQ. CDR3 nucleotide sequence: TGTGCCAGCAGCTTGCCGGGGACAGGGACTGAAGCTTTCTTT. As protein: CASSLPGTGTEAFF.

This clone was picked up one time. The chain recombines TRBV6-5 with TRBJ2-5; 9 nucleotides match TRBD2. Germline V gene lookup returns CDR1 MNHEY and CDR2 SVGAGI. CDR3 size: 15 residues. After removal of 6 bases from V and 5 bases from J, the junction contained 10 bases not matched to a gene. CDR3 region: CASRSAGGPGETQYF. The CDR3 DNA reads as TGTGCCAGCAGATCCGCGGGAGGGCCTGGGGAGACCCAGTACTTC.

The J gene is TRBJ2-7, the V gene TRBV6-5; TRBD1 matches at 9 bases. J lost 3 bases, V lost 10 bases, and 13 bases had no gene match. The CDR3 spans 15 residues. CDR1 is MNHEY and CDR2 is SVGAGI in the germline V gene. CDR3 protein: CAIQDGTGRIYEQYV. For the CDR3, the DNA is TGTGCCATTCAAGACGGGACAGGGAGAATCTACGAGCAGTACGTC.

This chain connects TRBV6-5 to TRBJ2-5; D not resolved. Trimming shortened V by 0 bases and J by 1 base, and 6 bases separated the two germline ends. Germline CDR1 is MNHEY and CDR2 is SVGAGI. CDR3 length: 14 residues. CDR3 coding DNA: TGTGCCAGCAGTTACTCGAGCGTCCAAGAGACCCAGTACTTC. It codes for CASSYSSVQETQYF.

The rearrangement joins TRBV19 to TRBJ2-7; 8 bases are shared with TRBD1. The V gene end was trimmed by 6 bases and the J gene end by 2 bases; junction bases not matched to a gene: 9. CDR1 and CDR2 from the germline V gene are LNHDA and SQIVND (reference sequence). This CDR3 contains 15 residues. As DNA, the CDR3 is TGTGCCAGTAGGACGAGGACAGGGAACCCCTACGAGCAGTACTTC. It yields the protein CASRTRTGNPYEQYF.

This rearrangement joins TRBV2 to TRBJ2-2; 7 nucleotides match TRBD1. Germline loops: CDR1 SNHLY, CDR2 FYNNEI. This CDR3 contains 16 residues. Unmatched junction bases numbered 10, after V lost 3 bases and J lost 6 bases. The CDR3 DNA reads TGTGCCAGCAGTGATGATCCGACAGGGAAAGCCGGGGAGCTGTTTTTT. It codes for CASSDDPTGKAGELFF.

Here the CDR3 DNA reads TGTGCCAGCACTGCCTACGGCTCTGGGGCCAACGTCCTGACTTTC. It is translated as CASTAYGSGANVLTF. This sequence joins TRBV28 and TRBJ2-6; no reliable D call. CDR1 MDHEN and CDR2 SYDVKM come from the germline V gene. Trimming removed 7 bases from V and 0 bases from J, with 10 bases in between. The CDR3 is made up of 15 amino acids.

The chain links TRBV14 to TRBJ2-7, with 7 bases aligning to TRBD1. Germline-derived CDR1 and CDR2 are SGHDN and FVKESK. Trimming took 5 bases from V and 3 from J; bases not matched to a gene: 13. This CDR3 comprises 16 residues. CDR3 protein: CASSSPTGVPLYEQYF. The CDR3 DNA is TGTGCCAGCAGCTCCCCAACAGGGGTCCCCCTCTACGAGCAGTACTTC.

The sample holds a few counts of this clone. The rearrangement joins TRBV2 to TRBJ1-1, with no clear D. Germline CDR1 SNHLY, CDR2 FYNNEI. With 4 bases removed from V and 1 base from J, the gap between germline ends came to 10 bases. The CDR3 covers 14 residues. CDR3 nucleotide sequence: TGTGCCAGCAGTGTGCTAATTGAGAACACTGAAGCTTTCTTT. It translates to CASSVLIENTEAFF.

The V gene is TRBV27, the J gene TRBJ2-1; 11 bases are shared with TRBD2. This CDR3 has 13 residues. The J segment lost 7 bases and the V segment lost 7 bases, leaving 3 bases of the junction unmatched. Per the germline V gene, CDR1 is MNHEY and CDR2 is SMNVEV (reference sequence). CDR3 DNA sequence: TGTGCCAGCATAGCTAGCGGGAGGAATGAGCAGTTCTTC. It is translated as CASIASGRNEQFF.

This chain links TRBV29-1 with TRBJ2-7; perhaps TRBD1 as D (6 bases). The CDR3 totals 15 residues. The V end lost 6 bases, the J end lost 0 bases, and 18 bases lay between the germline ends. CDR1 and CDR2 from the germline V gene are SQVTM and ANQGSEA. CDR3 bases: TGCAGCGTCGTGGGGAATCAGGGGTTCTCCTACGAGCAGTACTTC. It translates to CSVVGNQGFSYEQYF.

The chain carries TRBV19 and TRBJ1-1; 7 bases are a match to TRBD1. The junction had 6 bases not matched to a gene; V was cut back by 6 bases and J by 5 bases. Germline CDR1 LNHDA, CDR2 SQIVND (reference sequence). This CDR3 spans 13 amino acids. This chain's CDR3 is CASSPTGATEAFF. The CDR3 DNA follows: TGTGCCAGTAGCCCTACAGGGGCTACTGAAGCTTTCTTT.

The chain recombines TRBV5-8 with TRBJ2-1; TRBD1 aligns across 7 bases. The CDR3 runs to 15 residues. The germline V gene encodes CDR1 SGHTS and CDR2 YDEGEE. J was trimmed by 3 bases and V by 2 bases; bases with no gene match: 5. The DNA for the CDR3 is TGTGCCAGCAGCTTTGCAGGGGGAGACTACAATGAGCAGTTCTTC. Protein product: CASSFAGGDYNEQFF.

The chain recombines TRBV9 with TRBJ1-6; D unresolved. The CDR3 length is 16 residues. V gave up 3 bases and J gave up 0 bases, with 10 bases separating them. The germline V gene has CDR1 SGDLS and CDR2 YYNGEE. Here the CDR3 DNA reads TGTGCCAGCAGCGGGGAGGAGAGCTCCTATAATTCACCCCTCCACTTT. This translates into CASSGEESSYNSPLHF.

In nucleotides, the CDR3 is TGTGCCAGCAGCCAGGCACGGGGGGCTCTCGAGCAGTACTTC. Its translation: CASSQARGALEQYF. The chain has TRBV7-2 and TRBJ2-7; a weak D match, TRBD2 (7 bases). Germline-derived CDR1 and CDR2 are SGHTA and FQGNSA. The CDR3 consists of 14 residues. The V gene lost 5 bases and the J gene lost 6 bases, with 17 bases spanning the gap.

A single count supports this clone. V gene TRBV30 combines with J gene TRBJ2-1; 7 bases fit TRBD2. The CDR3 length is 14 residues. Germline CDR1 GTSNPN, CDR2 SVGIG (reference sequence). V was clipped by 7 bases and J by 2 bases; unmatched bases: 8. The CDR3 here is CASHPGLTYNEQFF. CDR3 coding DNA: TGTGCCTCTCATCCGGGACTAACCTACAATGAGCAGTTCTTC.

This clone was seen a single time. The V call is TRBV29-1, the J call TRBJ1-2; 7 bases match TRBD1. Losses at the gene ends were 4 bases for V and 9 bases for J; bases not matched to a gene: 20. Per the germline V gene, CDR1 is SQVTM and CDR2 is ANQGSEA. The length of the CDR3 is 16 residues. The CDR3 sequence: CSVGERTGSTFSRYTF. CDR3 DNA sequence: TGCAGCGTTGGCGAGCGGACAGGCTCAACCTTTTCTCGCTACACCTTC.

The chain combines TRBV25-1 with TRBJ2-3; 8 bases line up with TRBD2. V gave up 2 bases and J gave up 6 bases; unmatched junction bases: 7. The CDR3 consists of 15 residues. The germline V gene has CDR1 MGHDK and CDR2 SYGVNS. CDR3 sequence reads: CASSERGSGVDTQYF. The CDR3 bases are TGTGCCAGCAGTGAACGAGGTAGCGGGGTGGATACGCAGTATTTT. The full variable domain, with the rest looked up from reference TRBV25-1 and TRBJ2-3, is EADIYQTPRYLVIGTGKKITLECSQTMGHDKMYWYQQDPGMELHLIHYSYGVNSTEKGDLSSESTVSRIRTEHFPLTLESARPSHTSQYLCASSERGSGVDTQYFGPGTRLTVL.

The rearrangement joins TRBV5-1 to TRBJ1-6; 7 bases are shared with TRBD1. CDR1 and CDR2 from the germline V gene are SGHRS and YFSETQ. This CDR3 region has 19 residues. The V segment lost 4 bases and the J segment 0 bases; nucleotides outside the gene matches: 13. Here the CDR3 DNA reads TGCGCCAGCAGCGTAGACAGGGACTCTACAAGCTCCTATAATTCACCCCTCCACTTT. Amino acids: CASSVDRDSTSSYNSPLHF.

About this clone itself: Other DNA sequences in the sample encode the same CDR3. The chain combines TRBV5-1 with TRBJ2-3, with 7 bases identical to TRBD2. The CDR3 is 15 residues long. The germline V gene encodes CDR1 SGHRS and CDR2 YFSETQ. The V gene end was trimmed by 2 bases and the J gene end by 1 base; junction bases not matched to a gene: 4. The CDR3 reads CASSFGGRGTDTQYF. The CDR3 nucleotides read TGCGCCAGCAGCTTCGGGGGGAGGGGCACAGATACGCAGTATTTT.

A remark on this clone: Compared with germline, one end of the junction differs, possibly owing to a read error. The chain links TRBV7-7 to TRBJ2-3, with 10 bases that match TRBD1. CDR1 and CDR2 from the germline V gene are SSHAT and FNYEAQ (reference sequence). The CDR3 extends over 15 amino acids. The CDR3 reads CASSLADRGEDTQYF. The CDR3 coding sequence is TGTGCTAGCAGCTTAGCGGACAGGGGGGAAGATACGCAGTATTTT.

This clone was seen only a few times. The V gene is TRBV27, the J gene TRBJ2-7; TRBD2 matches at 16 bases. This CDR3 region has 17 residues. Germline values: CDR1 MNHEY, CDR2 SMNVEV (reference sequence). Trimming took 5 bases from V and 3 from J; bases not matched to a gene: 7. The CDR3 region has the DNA TGTGCCAGCAGTCTGACGGGACTAGCGGGAGGGCACTACGAGCAGTACTTC. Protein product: CASSLTGLAGGHYEQYF.